The entry below describes one T cell receptor (beta chain). When the RNA was reverse transcribed, random hexamers were used with an input of roughly 0.45 to 1 ug. An immunoSEQ multiplex PCR generated amplified TCR beta CDR3 products spanning 54 Vbeta and 13 Jbeta. TCRdb ran MiXCR on the immunoSEQ multiplex PCR reads and lists one entry per CDR3 protein. The profile shows a few hundred thousand distinct CDR3 sequences, just under 95% of them singletons. V was shortened by 2 bases and J by 5 bases, with 12 bases between the two germline ends. This CDR3 comprises 14 residues. This sample stems from a study of CD8 T cells in Susac syndrome. High-throughput TCR beta sequencing covered peripheral CD8+ and CD4+ T cells. In the multiple sclerosis control group, patients were treatment-naive and had stable or active relapsing-remitting disease. Negative isolation yielded CD4+ and CD8+ T cells, and FACS enriched TEMRA cells.

Sequencing was carried out using CD4+ T cells from PBMCs. This receptor was obtained from a human donor with multiple sclerosis. The chain uses TRBV12-3 or TRBV12-4 and TRBJ2-5; D is unclear. The CDR3 DNA is TGTGCCAGCAGTTTACCTGGGCAGACGGAGACCCAGTACTTC. Its protein is CASSLPGQTETQYF.